These T cell receptor beta chains were read from a single sample in a study of beta chain features in type 1 diabetes. Data came from immunoSEQ multiplex PCR; TCRdb stores just in-frame clones and leaves some out. The sample gives hundreds of thousands of clones, about 12% of which show up once; approximately 0.015% is in the top ten. Sequencing was carried out using naive CD4+ T cells from blood. All receptors derive from a man younger than 35 in good health. The CDR3 runs from the conserved cysteine through the conserved F or W. The D gene is left open where the match is weak. Size is stated for part of the rows, as once, few or many counts, or as a class when the clone is expanded.

j_gene: TRBJ1-2
d_gene: NA
abundance: few
v_gene: TRBV4-3
CDR3aa: CASSQGGENYGYTF
CDR3nt: TGCGCCAGCAGCCAAGGGGGGGAAAACTATGGCTACACCTTC

j_gene: TRBJ1-5
d_gene: NA
abundance: NA
v_gene: TRBV2
CDR3aa: CASSSRQVNQPQHF
CDR3nt: TGTGCCAGCAGTTCTAGACAGGTCAATCAGCCCCAGCATTTT

j_gene: TRBJ1-2
d_gene: NA
abundance: NA
v_gene: TRBV6-1
CDR3aa: CASSDVEGGIPDYGYTF
CDR3nt: TGTGCCAGCAGTGACGTGGAGGGGGGGATTCCTGACTATGGCTACACCTTC

j_gene: TRBJ2-1
d_gene: TRBD2
abundance: many
v_gene: TRBV14
CDR3aa: CASSQGTATSRFF
CDR3nt: TGTGCCAGCAGCCAAGGGACGGCGACTAGCAGGTTCTTC

j_gene: TRBJ2-3
d_gene: TRBD1
abundance: few
v_gene: TRBV5-1
CDR3aa: CASSLGDRASTDTQYF
CDR3nt: TGCGCCAGCAGCTTGGGTGACAGGGCTAGCACAGATACGCAGTATTTT

j_gene: TRBJ2-7
d_gene: NA
abundance: NA
v_gene: TRBV28
CDR3aa: CASGSFAYEQYF
CDR3nt: TGTGCCAGCGGGAGCTTTGCCTACGAGCAGTACTTC

j_gene: TRBJ1-1
d_gene: NA
abundance: NA
v_gene: TRBV28
CDR3aa: CASSLGSSKAFF
CDR3nt: TGTGCCAGCAGCCTCGGGAGTTCTAAAGCTTTCTTT

j_gene: TRBJ2-1
d_gene: TRBD1
abundance: few
v_gene: TRBV15
CDR3aa: CATSRDYPGQGTYNEQFF
CDR3nt: TGTGCCACCAGCAGAGACTACCCGGGACAGGGTACCTACAATGAGCAGTTCTTC

j_gene: TRBJ2-7
d_gene: NA
abundance: NA
v_gene: TRBV7-6
CDR3aa: CASSLGVSGNYEQYF
CDR3nt: TGTGCCAGCAGCTTAGGGGTAAGCGGAAACTACGAGCAGTACTTC

j_gene: TRBJ2-7
d_gene: TRBD1
abundance: NA
v_gene: TRBV6-6
CDR3aa: CASRKTGAYEQYF
CDR3nt: TGTGCCAGCAGGAAGACAGGGGCCTACGAGCAGTACTTC

j_gene: TRBJ2-7
d_gene: TRBD1
abundance: few
v_gene: TRBV10-3
CDR3aa: CAISATGTGPYEQYF
CDR3nt: TGTGCCATCAGTGCTACCGGGACAGGGCCCTACGAGCAGTACTTC

j_gene: TRBJ2-7
d_gene: TRBD1
abundance: NA
v_gene: TRBV28
CDR3aa: CASIRRGGDEQYF
CDR3nt: TGTGCCAGCATAAGGAGAGGGGGCGACGAGCAGTACTTC

j_gene: TRBJ1-5
d_gene: NA
abundance: NA
v_gene: TRBV27
CDR3aa: CASSFSQRNQPQHF
CDR3nt: TGTGCCAGCAGTTTTTCACAGCGCAATCAGCCCCAGCATTTT

j_gene: TRBJ2-2
d_gene: NA
abundance: few
v_gene: TRBV30
CDR3aa: CAWSIRNTGELFF
CDR3nt: TGTGCCTGGAGTATCCGGAACACCGGGGAGCTGTTTTTT

j_gene: TRBJ2-6
d_gene: NA
abundance: NA
v_gene: TRBV27
CDR3aa: CASTRGDSSGANVLTF
CDR3nt: TGTGCCAGTACCAGAGGCGACAGCTCTGGGGCCAACGTCCTGACTTTC

j_gene: TRBJ2-3
d_gene: TRBD2
abundance: few
v_gene: TRBV10-3
CDR3aa: CAISAGLAAGMGTQYF
CDR3nt: TGTGCCATCAGCGCAGGACTAGCCGCGGGAATGGGTACGCAGTATTTT

j_gene: TRBJ1-1
d_gene: TRBD1
abundance: few
v_gene: TRBV15
CDR3aa: CATSRNRGMNTEAFF
CDR3nt: TGTGCCACCAGCAGGAACAGGGGAATGAACACTGAAGCTTTCTTT

j_gene: TRBJ2-5
d_gene: NA
abundance: NA
v_gene: TRBV5-1
CDR3aa: CASSLAALRQETQYF
CDR3nt: TGCGCCAGCAGCTTGGCCGCGTTGCGTCAAGAGACCCAGTACTTC

j_gene: TRBJ2-7
d_gene: TRBD2
abundance: few
v_gene: TRBV6-5
CDR3aa: CASSPTSGGYEQYF
CDR3nt: TGTGCCAGCAGTCCAACTAGCGGGGGATACGAGCAGTACTTC

j_gene: TRBJ2-7
d_gene: NA
abundance: many
v_gene: TRBV7-9
CDR3aa: CASSPRLVPEQYF
CDR3nt: TGTGCCAGCAGCCCGAGGCTAGTGCCCGAGCAGTACTTC

j_gene: TRBJ2-7
d_gene: TRBD1
abundance: NA
v_gene: TRBV5-6
CDR3aa: CASGWGQDASYEQYF
CDR3nt: TGTGCCAGCGGATGGGGACAGGATGCCTCCTACGAGCAGTACTTC

j_gene: TRBJ2-5
d_gene: NA
abundance: NA
v_gene: TRBV7-2
CDR3aa: CASSLYNQETQYF
CDR3nt: TGTGCCAGCAGCTTATACAACCAAGAGACCCAGTACTTC

j_gene: TRBJ2-5
d_gene: NA
abundance: NA
v_gene: TRBV7-9
CDR3aa: CASSAGSETQYF
CDR3nt: TGTGCCAGCAGCGCAGGGTCTGAGACCCAGTACTTC

j_gene: TRBJ2-2
d_gene: NA
abundance: few
v_gene: TRBV30
CDR3aa: CAWSPVHTGELFF
CDR3nt: TGTGCCTGGAGCCCAGTACACACCGGGGAGCTGTTTTTT

j_gene: TRBJ2-1
d_gene: TRBD1
abundance: NA
v_gene: TRBV28
CDR3aa: CASNPQGAGNEQFF
CDR3nt: TGTGCCAGTAACCCACAGGGGGCGGGGAATGAGCAGTTCTTC

j_gene: TRBJ2-1
d_gene: TRBD2
abundance: NA
v_gene: TRBV7-9
CDR3aa: CASSRPGLAEYNEQFF
CDR3nt: TGTGCCAGCAGCAGGCCGGGACTAGCGGAATACAATGAGCAGTTCTTC

j_gene: TRBJ1-2
d_gene: TRBD1
abundance: NA
v_gene: TRBV7-6
CDR3aa: CASSSGTGVGGYTF
CDR3nt: TGTGCCAGCAGTTCCGGGACAGGGGTTGGCGGCTACACCTTC

j_gene: TRBJ2-7
d_gene: NA
abundance: NA
v_gene: TRBV28
CDR3aa: CASSPSPGSSYEQYF
CDR3nt: TGTGCCAGCAGTCCTAGCCCCGGGTCCTCCTACGAGCAGTACTTC

j_gene: TRBJ2-2
d_gene: TRBD2
abundance: NA
v_gene: TRBV19
CDR3aa: CASSTGTSGLYTGELFF
CDR3nt: TGTGCCAGTAGTACCGGGACTAGCGGGCTCTACACCGGGGAGCTGTTTTTT